A selection of T cell receptor beta chains follows, all from one sample in a study of blood T cell repertoires in COVID-19. Sequencing used immunoSEQ multiplex PCR; TCRdb keeps in-frame clones, though not all of them. The data hold fewer than 250,000 clones, with roughly 90% observed a single time. Material: peripheral blood. The origin of the receptors is a woman between 70 and 85 years old with acute or convalescent COVID-19. Both conserved end residues are part of each CDR3. Fields, in order: V gene, D gene, CDR3 protein. D genes are given only for firm matches.

TRBV16 TRBD1 CASTTTGTELVNTEAFF
TRBV10-2 TRBD1 CASRGTGLETQYF
TRBV6-6 . CASGNRLEQFF
TRBV28 . CASSLYGGGELFF
TRBV19 . CASSITPPITILSYTF
TRBV18 . CASSPPEVSGANVLTF
TRBV7-9 TRBD1 CASSEGQSNEKLFF
TRBV27 TRBD1 CASRLMGQGAQGSTDTQYF
TRBV5-1 TRBD2 CASSSAGVPYNEQFF
TRBV5-1 TRBD2 CASSPRRLAGVYEQYF
TRBV11-2 . CASSLQVYYGYTF
TRBV2 . CAGRGEYDRKNIQYF
TRBV25-1 TRBD1 CASNRGHNYGYTF
TRBV11-3 TRBD2 CATESGSSSGANVLTF
TRBV2 . CASSEGGSLAKNIQYF
TRBV7-8 . CASSLVSSEGTQYF
TRBV10-3 . CATRVIRDNEQFF
TRBV6-5 TRBD1 CASSGDRGRNQPQHF
TRBV19 . CASTVRGRNYGYTF
TRBV5-1 TRBD2 CASSLIGREGNEQFF
TRBV6-5 . CASRPGKNYGYTF
TRBV11-1 TRBD2 CASSLRSGSSYNEQFF
TRBV9 . CASSVGSTYEQYF
TRBV5-5 TRBD1 CASSFQVRGSTEAFF
TRBV19 TRBD1 CASSMQGATSGNTIYF
TRBV6-5 TRBD1 CASLRPNRGGGYTF
TRBV18 TRBD2 CASSPPSGGLTDTQYF
TRBV10-3 . CAISDGRGRMNTEAFF
TRBV29-1 TRBD1 CSCLQGAWNTEAFF
TRBV5-4 . CASSSPTYEQYF
TRBV11-2 TRBD1 CASSPLTGSKNIQYF
TRBV2 TRBD1 CASSEVPGQGYGYTF
TRBV12-3/TRBV12-4 TRBD1 CASSMSGGETQYF
TRBV6-6 . CASTLDGNLSEQYF
TRBV14 . CASSQDTMAGTKNIQYF
TRBV2 . CASSEAGGVGGYTF
TRBV11-3 TRBD2 CASCLSSGSSYEQYF
TRBV6-5 . CASRTPGSTEAFF
TRBV7-9 . CASSLLTLVNNEQFF
TRBV6-4 TRBD1 CASRVTGGTEAFF
TRBV2 TRBD1 CASREGQGNYGYTF
TRBV18 . CASSKGGRSTEAFF
TRBV7-2 . CASSIGQNQPQHF
TRBV9 TRBD1 CASSSWTGTAIEAFF
TRBV6-6 TRBD1 CASRQGVGYTF
TRBV4-3 TRBD2 CASSQVGGTGELFF
TRBV27 . CASSPFQGRGTEAFF
TRBV11-3 . CASSLGGTKNIQYF
TRBV5-4 . CASSLRMNTEAFF
TRBV27 . CASSFQPDSLAGYTF
TRBV19 TRBD1 CASRQGNEQFF
TRBV5-4 TRBD1 CASSRQGSFQETQYF
TRBV25-1 . CASSARLAYNEQFF
TRBV19 . CASSTQGKNSPLHF
TRBV7-9 TRBD2 CASSPSGTREGLETQYF
TRBV19 . CASSGRLGSNQPQHF
TRBV11-3 TRBD1 CASEDRGHGTQYF
TRBV6-1 TRBD1 CASSAPIPGQGRAEQYF